The source of this T cell receptor beta chain is a study of Graves' ophthalmopathy and Graves' hyperthyroidism. Study background: Sampling took place at initial diagnosis, with peripheral blood obtained before any treatment.

Transcripts of RNA were the source for amplifying TCR beta CDR3 regions. HTBI-primed RT-PCR formed the first round, and a multiplex PCR formed the second. TCRdb re-derived calls from the multiplex PCR reads in MiXCR, one entry per CDR3 protein. This sample carries about 390,000 distinct CDR3 sequences, 15% of them seen once, and the ten largest clones take roughly 7%. This clonotype appeared many times. Its antigen is not known. With 1 base removed from V and 4 bases from J, the gap between germline ends came to 7 bases. CDR1 SNHLY and CDR2 FYNNEI come from the germline V gene. CDR3 length equals 14 residues. Hyperthyroidism qualified as stable when ophthalmopathy did not develop within 18 months of follow-up. Pregnant or lactating patients and those with other autoimmune diseases or uncontrolled infections were excluded. Study conclusions and caveats: Blood also contained most of the expanded thyroid clonotypes above 0.001 frequency.

The receptor was derived from a woman under 30 with stable Graves' hyperthyroidism. Sequences were obtained from peripheral blood. V and J are TRBV2 and TRBJ2-2; D is tentatively TRBD1 or TRBD2 (5 bases each). This CDR3 reads CASSEVRGTGELFF. CDR3 nucleotides: TGTGCCAGCAGTGAAGTGAGGGGCACCGGGGAGCTGTTTTTT.